This note documents a single TCR beta chain sequence. Its cognate antigen is unknown. The entry originates in a study of T cell repertoires in cytomegalovirus infection. Using its own MiXCR run on the reads, TCRdb lists one record per CDR3 protein. The table lists some 900,000 distinct CDR3 sequences, around a third of them singletons. CDR1 and CDR2 from the germline V gene are LGHNA and YSLEER. The CDR3 sequence is 15 residues long. V dropped 4 bases and J dropped 6; count of bases not matched to a gene: 7. Study conclusions and caveats: Clonotype analysis showed dominance of the ex vivo response by HLA-C-restricted CMV-specific TCR beta clonotypes.

This receptor was identified in a human donor in good health (CMV status not recorded). Some clones in this sample may be carry-over from other donors' samples. This chain uses TRBV4-3 with TRBJ2-1, with 9 positions matching TRBD1. The starting material was cultured CD8+ T cells from PBMCs, obtained from culture after CMV antigen stimulation. CDR3 DNA: TGCGCCAGCAGCCCTGGGACAGGGTCGGTCAATGAGCAGTTCTTC. It specifies CASSPGTGSVNEQFF.